The 16 T cell receptor beta chains below all came from one sample that was sequenced in a study of shared clonotypes between healthy human individuals (dated by TCRdb to the early 2020s). For the CD8 naive samples, CD45RO-negative cells were positively selected for CCR7, yielding a CD45RA+CCR7+ population from which TemRA cells were excluded. The library was prepared using the immunoSEQ multiplex PCR assay. The immuneACCESS repertoire file appears here via TCRdb, limited to in-frame rearrangements. These files lack a portion of the clones; in checked studies, under half of the deficit traces to unresolved V genes, and the cause of the others is not known. A total of around 2,000,000 clones appear in this sample, about 95% of them only once. The ten largest clones add up to under 1.5% of the sample. Specimen: naive CD8+ T cells sorted from blood. The sample's cell subset or site label is to be understood as: CD45RA+CCR7+. These receptors all stem from a man aged 18-30 years in good health.

The CDR3 region has the DNA TGCGCCAGCAGCCAAACTGGGGACGGAAATTCACCCCTCCACTTT. Translating it yields CASSQTGDGNSPLHF. This rearrangement joins TRBV4-1 to TRBJ1-6; a weak D match, TRBD1 (5 bases). The CDR3 loop spans 15 amino acids. The V gene's germline CDR1 is MGHRA and CDR2 YSYEKL. V was trimmed by 2 bases and J by 7 bases, leaving 12 bases between them.

The rearrangement uses TRBV9 and TRBJ1-1, with 8 bases that match TRBD1. CDR1 and CDR2 (germline): SGDLS, YYNGEE. The CDR3 is made up of 14 amino acids. V shed 5 bases, J shed 3 bases, and the junction held 6 bases outside the gene matches. This CDR3 is CASRAGGWDTEAFF. CDR3 nucleotides: TGTGCCAGCAGAGCAGGGGGCTGGGACACTGAAGCTTTCTTT.

The J gene is TRBJ1-1, the V gene TRBV10-3, with D uncertain. Germline V gene sequence: CDR1 ENHRY, CDR2 SYGVKD. V shed 10 bases and J shed 6 bases, with 18 bases lying between them. The CDR3 totals 13 residues. The CDR3 loop is CARSDNGGAEAFF. The DNA of the CDR3 is TGTGCCAGGAGCGATAACGGTGGGGCTGAAGCTTTCTTT.

The chain joins TRBV5-4 to TRBJ2-2; maybe TRBD2 (6 bases). The CDR3 is made up of 14 amino acids. Germline V CDR1 and CDR2: SGHNT, YYREEE (reference sequence). Trimming cost V 4 bases and J 9 bases, with 16 bases left between them. In DNA form, the CDR3 reads TGTGCCAGCAGCCAAGAGGGCGGGGCCCGGGAGCTGTTTTTT. Protein sequence: CASSQEGGARELFF.

The chain has TRBV19 and TRBJ1-1, with TRBD1 matching over 8 bases. The trim removed 1 base at V and 10 bases at J, leaving 8 bases unmatched. The length of the CDR3 is 14 residues. CDR1 and CDR2 (germline): LNHDA, SQIVND (reference sequence). CDR3 residues: CASSIGRQGIGAFF. The CDR3, as DNA: TGTGCCAGTAGTATAGGGAGACAGGGGATAGGAGCTTTCTTT.

About this clone: In the same sample, other DNA sequences code for this CDR3. This chain joins TRBV30 and TRBJ2-5, with D unresolved. This CDR3 spans 12 amino acids. V was pared by 1 base and J by 2 bases, with 5 bases between. Per the germline V gene, CDR1 is GTSNPN and CDR2 is SVGIG (reference sequence). DNA for the CDR3: TGTGCCTGGAGTGACCAACAAGAGACCCAGTACTTC. This translates into CAWSDQQETQYF.

V and J are TRBV18 and TRBJ2-5; D unresolved. The CDR3 is made up of 13 amino acids. CDR1 is KGHSH and CDR2 is LQKENI in the germline V gene. The V end lost 0 bases, the J end lost 1 base, and 3 bases lay between the germline ends. CDR3 protein: CASSPPTQETQYF. The CDR3 DNA sequence: TGTGCCAGCTCACCACCGACCCAAGAGACCCAGTACTTC.

The chain is built from TRBV7-8 and TRBJ1-3; no firm D call. V lost 1 base and J 0 bases, leaving 10 bases between the germline ends. The CDR3 totals 16 residues. Germline V CDR1 and CDR2: SGHVS, FQNEAQ. The CDR3 region has the DNA TGTGCCAGCAGCTTAGTGTGGGGTGACTCTGGAAACACCATATATTTT. Translated, it gives CASSLVWGDSGNTIYF.

V usage is TRBV7-8 and J usage is TRBJ2-5; a possible D gene is TRBD1 (6 bases). The CDR3 extends over 15 amino acids. The germline V gene encodes CDR1 SGHVS and CDR2 FQNEAQ. The germline V and J ends were trimmed by 6 bases and 7 bases, with 21 bases remaining between them. CDR3 sequence: CASSPRTEPSMTQYF. CDR3 bases: TGTGCCAGCAGTCCTAGGACAGAGCCTTCTATGACCCAGTACTTC. Combining the CDR3 with reference TRBV7-8 and TRBJ2-5 gives the whole variable domain GAGVSQSPRYKVAKRGQDVALRCDPISGHVSLFWYQQALGQGPEFLTYFQNEAQLDKSGLPSDRFFAERPEGSVSTLKIQRTQQEDSAVYLCASSPRTEPSMTQYFGPGTRLLVL.

This clone has a single count. The rearrangement joins TRBV7-9 to TRBJ1-1, with unresolved D. This CDR3 has 14 residues. CDR1 is SEHNR, CDR2 FQNEAQ, per germline (reference sequence). V shed 5 bases and J shed 3 bases, with 13 bases lying between them. CDR3 protein: CASSPQVRDTEAFF. Here the CDR3 DNA reads TGTGCCAGCAGCCCTCAGGTGAGGGACACTGAAGCTTTCTTT.

The chain links TRBV11-2 to TRBJ2-7; weak D call: TRBD1 (6 bases). Trimming stripped 5 bases from V and 4 bases from J, with 12 bases between. CDR3 length: 13 residues. Germline V gives CDR1 SGHAT, CDR2 FQNNGV. As DNA, the CDR3 is TGTGCCAGCAGCCGTGGGACAAGTTACGAGCAGTACTTC. Protein sequence: CASSRGTSYEQYF.

V is TRBV6-4 and J is TRBJ1-5, with TRBD1 matching over 11 bases. Germline V gene lookup returns CDR1 MRHNA and CDR2 SNTAGT. Trimming at V came to 1 base and at J to 2 bases, leaving 10 bases not matched to a gene. The CDR3 is 19 residues long. CDR3 protein: CASSDLEDRGPVGNQPQHF. The DNA of the CDR3 is TGTGCCAGCAGTGACTTAGAGGACAGGGGGCCCGTAGGCAATCAGCCCCAGCATTTT.

V is TRBV5-4 and J is TRBJ2-1; D gene uncertain. The V and J ends lost 0 bases and 4 bases respectively, with 17 bases between them. CDR1 is SGHNT and CDR2 is YYREEE in the germline V gene (reference sequence). This CDR3 has 17 amino acids. The CDR3 DNA reads as TGTGCCAGCAGCTTGGGACATTTGTTGGTACAGTACAATGAGCAGTTCTTC. Protein sequence: CASSLGHLLVQYNEQFF.

As to this clone: At the DNA level, this CDR3 is encoded by other sequences in the same sample as well. This chain connects TRBV18 to TRBJ2-1; D possibly corresponds to TRBD2 (5 bases). Trimming took 3 bases from V and 8 from J, leaving 8 bases between them. Germline V gene sequence: CDR1 KGHSH, CDR2 LQKENI. The CDR3 contains 12 residues. CDR3 nucleotide sequence: TGTGCCAGCTCACCCCTCGGGGATGAGCAGTTCTTC. Translation: CASSPLGDEQFF.

The chain joins TRBV5-6 to TRBJ2-1; D is unresolved. Germline V CDR1 and CDR2: SGHDT, YYEEEE. The CDR3 is 13 residues long. Trimming took off 1 base at V and 5 bases at J, with 7 bases between the two ends. The CDR3 DNA is TGTGCCAGCAGCTTGTGGCTCCACAATGAGCAGTTCTTC. Its translation is CASSLWLHNEQFF.

The V call is TRBV5-1, the J call TRBJ2-1; D ambiguous. This CDR3 contains 14 residues. CDR1 is SGHRS and CDR2 is YFSETQ in the germline V gene. V was clipped by 2 bases and J by 5 bases, with 11 bases between them. DNA of the CDR3: TGCGCCAGCAGCTTAAAAGAACACAACAATGAGCAGTTCTTC. The encoded protein is CASSLKEHNNEQFF.